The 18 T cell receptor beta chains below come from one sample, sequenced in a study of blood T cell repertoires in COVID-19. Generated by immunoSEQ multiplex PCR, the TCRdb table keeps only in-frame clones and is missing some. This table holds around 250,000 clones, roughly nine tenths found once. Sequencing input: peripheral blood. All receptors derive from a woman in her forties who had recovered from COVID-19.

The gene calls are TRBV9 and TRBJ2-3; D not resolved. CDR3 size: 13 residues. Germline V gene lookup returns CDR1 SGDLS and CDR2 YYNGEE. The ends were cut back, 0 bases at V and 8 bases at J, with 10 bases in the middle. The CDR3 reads CASSVDIVATQYF. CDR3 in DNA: TGTGCCAGCAGCGTAGATATTGTGGCTACGCAGTATTTT.

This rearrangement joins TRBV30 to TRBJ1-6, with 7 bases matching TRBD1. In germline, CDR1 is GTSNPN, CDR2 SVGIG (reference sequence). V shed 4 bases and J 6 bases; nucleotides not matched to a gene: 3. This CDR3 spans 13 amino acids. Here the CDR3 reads CAWKGQPNSPLHF. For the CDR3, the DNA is TGTGCCTGGAAGGGACAGCCTAATTCACCCCTCCACTTT.

As DNA, the CDR3 is TGCGCCAGCAGCTTACTAGCGGAAGAGACCCAGTACTTC. This sequence encodes CASSLLAEETQYF. This chain uses TRBV5-1 with TRBJ2-5, with TRBD2 identical over 8 bases. J lost 3 bases, V lost 2 bases, and 0 bases had no gene match. The CDR3 runs to 13 residues. Germline V gives CDR1 SGHRS, CDR2 YFSETQ.

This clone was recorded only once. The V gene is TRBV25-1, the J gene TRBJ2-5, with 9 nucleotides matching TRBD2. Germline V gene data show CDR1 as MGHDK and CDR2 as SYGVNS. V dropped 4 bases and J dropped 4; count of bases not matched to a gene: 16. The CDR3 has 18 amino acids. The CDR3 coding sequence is TGTGCCAGCAGTGCACCAATGACTAGCGGAACACGAGGAGAGACCCAGTACTTC. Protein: CASSAPMTSGTRGETQYF.

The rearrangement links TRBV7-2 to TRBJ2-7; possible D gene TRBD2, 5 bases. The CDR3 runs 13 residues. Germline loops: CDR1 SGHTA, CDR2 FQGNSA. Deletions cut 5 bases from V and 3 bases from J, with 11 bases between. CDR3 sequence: CASSPNRGYEQYF. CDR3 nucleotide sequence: TGTGCCAGCAGCCCCAACCGGGGCTACGAGCAGTACTTC.

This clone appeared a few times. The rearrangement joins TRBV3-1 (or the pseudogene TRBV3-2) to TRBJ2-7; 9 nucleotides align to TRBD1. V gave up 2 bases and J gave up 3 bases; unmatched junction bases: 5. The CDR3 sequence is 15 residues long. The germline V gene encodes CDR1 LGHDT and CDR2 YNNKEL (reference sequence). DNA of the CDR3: TGTGCCAGCAGCCAACGACAGGGGGTCTACTACGAGCAGTACTTC. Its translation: CASSQRQGVYYEQYF.

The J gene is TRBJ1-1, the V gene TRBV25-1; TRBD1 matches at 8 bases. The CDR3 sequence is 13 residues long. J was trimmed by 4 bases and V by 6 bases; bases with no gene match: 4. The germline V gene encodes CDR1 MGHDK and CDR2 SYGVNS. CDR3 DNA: TGTGCCAGCAGACCTACAGGGGGCACTGAAGCTTTCTTT. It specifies CASRPTGGTEAFF.

CDR3 DNA: TGTGCCAGCAGCCCGAAAGTCGGGATTGGGGAGCAGTACTTC. Translation: CASSPKVGIGEQYF. The J gene is TRBJ2-7, the V gene TRBV7-2, with a weak D call TRBD2 (5 bases). Germline assignment: CDR1 SGHTA and CDR2 FQGNSA. CDR3 length equals 14 residues. V was pared by 5 bases and J by 7 bases, with 18 bases between.

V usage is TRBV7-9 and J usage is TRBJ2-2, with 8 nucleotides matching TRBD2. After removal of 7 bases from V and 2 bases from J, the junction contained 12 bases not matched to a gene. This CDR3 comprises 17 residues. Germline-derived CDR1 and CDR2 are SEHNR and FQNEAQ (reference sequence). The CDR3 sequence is CASTSGGGPLNTGELFF. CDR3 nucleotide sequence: TGTGCCAGCACCTCGGGCGGGGGGCCATTAAACACCGGGGAGCTGTTTTTT.

CDR3 sequence reads: CASSAEGGETQYF. In DNA, the CDR3 is TGTGCCAGTAGTGCGGAGGGCGGAGAGACCCAGTACTTC. The chain carries TRBV19 and TRBJ2-5; D is possibly TRBD2 (6 bases). The CDR3 is made up of 13 amino acids. Germline lookup yields CDR1 LNHDA and CDR2 SQIVND (reference sequence). The V gene lost 5 bases and the J gene lost 4 bases, with 11 bases spanning the gap.

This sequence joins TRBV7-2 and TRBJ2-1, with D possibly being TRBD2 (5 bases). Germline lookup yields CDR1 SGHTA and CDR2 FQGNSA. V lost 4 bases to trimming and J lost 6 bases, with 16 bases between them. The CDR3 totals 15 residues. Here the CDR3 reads CASSYRGLDLNEQFF. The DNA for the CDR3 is TGTGCCAGCAGCTACCGGGGTTTGGATCTCAATGAGCAGTTCTTC.

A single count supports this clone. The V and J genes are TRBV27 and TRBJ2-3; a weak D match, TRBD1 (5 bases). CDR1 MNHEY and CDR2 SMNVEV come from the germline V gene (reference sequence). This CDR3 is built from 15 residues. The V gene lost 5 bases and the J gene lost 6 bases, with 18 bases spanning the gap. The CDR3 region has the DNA TGTGCCAGCAGTGCCGGATGGGGCTCTGATGATACGCAGTATTTT. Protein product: CASSAGWGSDDTQYF.

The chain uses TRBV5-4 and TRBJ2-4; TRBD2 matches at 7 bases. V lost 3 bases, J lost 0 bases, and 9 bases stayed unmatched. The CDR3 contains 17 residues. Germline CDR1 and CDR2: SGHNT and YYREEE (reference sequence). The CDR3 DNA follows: TGTGCCAGCAGCTCCTTTGGGGGAGGGGTAGCCAAAAACATTCAGTACTTC. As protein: CASSSFGGGVAKNIQYF.

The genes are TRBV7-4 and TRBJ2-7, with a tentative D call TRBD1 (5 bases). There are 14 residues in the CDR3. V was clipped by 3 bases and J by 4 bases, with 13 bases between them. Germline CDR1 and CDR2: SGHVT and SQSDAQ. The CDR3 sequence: CASSFWAGNYEQYV. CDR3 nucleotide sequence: TGTGCCAGCAGCTTCTGGGCAGGGAATTACGAGCAGTACGTC.

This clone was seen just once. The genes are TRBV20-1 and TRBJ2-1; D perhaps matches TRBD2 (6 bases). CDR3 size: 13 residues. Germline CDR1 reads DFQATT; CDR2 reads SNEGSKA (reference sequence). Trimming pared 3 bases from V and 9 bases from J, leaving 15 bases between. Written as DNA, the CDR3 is TGCAGTGCTAGTCGGGGGTTGGTGTTTGAGCAGTTCTTC. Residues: CSASRGLVFEQFF.

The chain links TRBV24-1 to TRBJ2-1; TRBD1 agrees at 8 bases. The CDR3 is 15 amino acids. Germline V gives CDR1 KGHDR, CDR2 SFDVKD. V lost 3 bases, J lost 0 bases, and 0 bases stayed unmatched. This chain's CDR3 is CATSDTGGSYNEQFF. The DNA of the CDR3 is TGTGCCACCAGTGATACAGGGGGCTCCTACAATGAGCAGTTCTTC.

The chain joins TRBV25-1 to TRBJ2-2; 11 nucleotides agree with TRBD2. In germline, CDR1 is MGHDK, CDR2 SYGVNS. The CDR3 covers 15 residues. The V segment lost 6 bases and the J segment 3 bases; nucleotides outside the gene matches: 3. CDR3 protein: CASRLAGAYTGELFF. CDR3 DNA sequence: TGTGCCAGCAGACTAGCGGGGGCGTACACCGGGGAGCTGTTTTTT.

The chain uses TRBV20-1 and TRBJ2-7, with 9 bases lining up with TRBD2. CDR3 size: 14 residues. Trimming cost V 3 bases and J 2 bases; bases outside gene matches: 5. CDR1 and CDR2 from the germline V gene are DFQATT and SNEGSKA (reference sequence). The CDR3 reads CSASGLAGPYEQYF. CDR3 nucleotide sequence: TGCAGTGCTAGTGGGCTAGCGGGGCCCTACGAGCAGTACTTC.